This T cell receptor (beta chain) is from a study of CD8+ T cells in alopecia areata. Study-level background: Administration of oral tofacitinib to treated patients was at 5 to 10 mg twice daily. Tofacitinib therapy took 6 to 18 months; 6 months off drug came after. The study's findings and limits: Normal skin contains resident alphabeta T cells, and these are also sequenced in scalp samples.

V lost 4 bases to trimming and J lost 5 bases; unmatched junction nucleotides: 11. CDR1 and CDR2 (germline): SGHRS, YFSETQ. The CDR3 consists of 15 residues. To note about this clone: Its specificity is unknown.

Extracted RNA was reverse transcribed, and the resulting cDNA served as sequencing template. Only in-frame clones appear in the TCRdb table, and some are missing; sequencing was by immunoSEQ multiplex PCR. The sample lists about 200,000 clones; 57% were seen once. From alopecia areata patients, lesional scalp punch biopsies and peripheral blood were collected. The chain is built from TRBV5-1 and TRBJ2-7; 8 nucleotides line up with TRBD1. This TCR derives from a human donor with alopecia areata. The sample in question was CD4+ T cells sorted from blood, obtained at week 0. The CDR3 region is CASSRDGTGPDEQYF. CDR3 nucleotides: TGCGCCAGCAGCCGAGACGGGACAGGCCCTGACGAGCAGTACTTC.